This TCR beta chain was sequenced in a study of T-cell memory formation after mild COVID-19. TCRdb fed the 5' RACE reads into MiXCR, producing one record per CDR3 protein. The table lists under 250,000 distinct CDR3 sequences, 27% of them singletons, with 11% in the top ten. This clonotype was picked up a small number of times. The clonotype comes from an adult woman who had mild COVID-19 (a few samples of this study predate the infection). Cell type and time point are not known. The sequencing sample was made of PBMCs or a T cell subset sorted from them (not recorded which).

The CDR3 region is CASSLSASTDTQYF. DNA for the CDR3: TGTGCCAGCAGCTTGTCAGCGAGCACAGATACGCAGTATTTT. The chain uses TRBV5-8 and TRBJ2-3; no reliable D call. Per germline, CDR1 SGHTS and CDR2 YDEGEE. With 1 base removed from V and 0 bases from J, the gap between germline ends came to 6 bases. The length of the CDR3 is 14 residues.